This T cell receptor beta chain came from a study of cytomegalovirus exposure and HLA in healthy donors. General study points: Later on, an analysis tied roughly 17,000 TCR beta sequences to HLA alleles at 0.05 false discovery rate.

The trim removed 1 base at V and 6 bases at J, leaving 3 bases unmatched. The CDR3 consists of 14 residues. Looked up from germline, CDR1 is MGHRA and CDR2 is YSYEKL. As regards this clone: Its target is not known.

As for the donors, each was a healthy bone marrow donor. A multiplex PCR was run with 60 Vbeta primers and 13 Jbeta primers. The repertoire was sequenced with immunoSEQ multiplex PCR; TCRdb's copy has only in-frame clones and lacks some. Of 99,000 or so clones listed, around 72% are singletons. Sequencing was performed on PBMCs. The gene calls are TRBV4-1 and TRBJ1-2; 9 positions match TRBD1. The clonotype was recovered from a male donor in good health and CMV-seronegative. CDR3 loop: CASSQGDREHGYTF. The DNA of the CDR3 is TGCGCCAGCAGCCAAGGGGACAGGGAACATGGCTACACCTTC.